These 15 T cell receptor beta chains were sequenced from one sample in a study of shared clonotypes between healthy human individuals. Using immunoSEQ multiplex PCR, the repertoire was profiled, and TCRdb retains in-frame clones only, with some absent. The sample has roughly 2.2 million clones, around 90% seen once. Sequencing was carried out using naive CD4+ T cells from PBMCs. The subset was: CD45RA+ positively selected. These receptors originate from a man between 18 and 29 years old in good health. Some clones in this sample may be carry-over from other donors' samples.

The chain has TRBV18 and TRBJ2-3; 8 bases match TRBD2. Germline V gene data show CDR1 as KGHSH and CDR2 as LQKENI. The J segment lost 2 bases and the V segment lost 3 bases, leaving 7 bases of the junction unmatched. CDR3 length: 16 amino acids. This CDR3 is CASSPFSGTPTDTQYF. CDR3 sequence (DNA): TGTGCCAGCTCACCCTTTAGCGGGACCCCCACAGATACGCAGTATTTT.

This clone showed up just a few times. The same CDR3 also results from other DNA sequences found in this sample. This chain uses TRBV5-1 with TRBJ2-3; tentatively, D is TRBD1 or TRBD2 (5 bases each). The germline CDR1 and CDR2 sequences are SGHRS and YFSETQ. Trimming left V 4 bases short and J 5 bases short, with 5 bases between. The CDR3 runs to 11 residues. The CDR3 sequence: CASSGGDTQYF. CDR3 nucleotide sequence: TGCGCCAGCAGCGGGGGAGATACGCAGTATTTT. Filled out from reference TRBV5-1 and TRBJ2-3, the complete variable domain reads KAGVTQTPRYLIKTRGQQVTLSCSPISGHRSVSWYQQTPGQGLQFLFEYFSETQRNKGNFPGRFSGRQFSNSRSEMNVSTLELGDSALYLCASSGGDTQYFGPGTRLTVL.

The rearrangement links TRBV25-1 to TRBJ2-3; D remains ambiguous. CDR1 is MGHDK, CDR2 SYGVNS, per germline. With 4 bases removed from V and 2 bases from J, the gap between germline ends came to 4 bases. The CDR3 totals 12 residues. Written as DNA, the CDR3 is TGTGCCAGCAGTGTCGACACAGATACGCAGTATTTT. Amino acid sequence: CASSVDTDTQYF.

This chain uses TRBV7-2 with TRBJ1-5; D is uncertain. With 4 bases removed from V and 7 bases from J, the gap between germline ends came to 8 bases. Per germline, CDR1 SGHTA and CDR2 FQGNSA. The CDR3 runs to 12 residues. The CDR3 DNA follows: TGTGCCAGCAGCTGGAATGGGCAGCCCCAGCATTTT. Amino acid sequence: CASSWNGQPQHF.

The chain joins TRBV10-3 to TRBJ2-7; D is possibly TRBD1 (6 bases). The germline V gene encodes CDR1 ENHRY and CDR2 SYGVKD. The CDR3 runs 15 residues. V lost 8 bases and J 2 bases, leaving 19 bases between the germline ends. The CDR3 nucleotides are TGTGCCATCTCCAGCACGGGACAAAGGGCCTACGAGCAGTACTTC. As protein: CAISSTGQRAYEQYF.

J is TRBJ2-1 and V is TRBV7-3, with D possibly being TRBD2 (5 bases). In germline, CDR1 is SGHTA, CDR2 FQGTGA. This CDR3 is 16 amino acids long. V was shortened by 2 bases and J by 0 bases, with 11 bases between the two germline ends. The DNA of the CDR3 is TGTGCCAGCAGCTTAGCGGGTGCGAGCTCCTACAATGAGCAGTTCTTC. This gives the protein CASSLAGASSYNEQFF.

The chain combines TRBV6-1 with TRBJ2-7, with TRBD2 matching over 11 bases. Germline CDR1 and CDR2: MNHNS and SASEGT. This CDR3 contains 14 residues. The ends lost 7 bases at V and 3 bases at J; junction bases unmatched: 5. CDR3 DNA sequence: TGTGCCAGCAAGCCGGGACTAGCGGTCTACGAGCAGTACTTC. Translation: CASKPGLAVYEQYF.

V and J are TRBV2 and TRBJ2-7; D is ambiguous. Germline V gene data show CDR1 as SNHLY and CDR2 as FYNNEI. V lost 7 bases to trimming and J lost 2 bases, with 12 bases between them. The CDR3 contains 13 residues. The CDR3: CASMRSWTYEQYF. CDR3 DNA: TGTGCCAGCATGCGTAGCTGGACCTACGAGCAGTACTTC.

To note about this clone: Other DNA sequences of this sample code for an identical CDR3. V usage is TRBV28 and J usage is TRBJ1-1; D call uncertain. Germline-derived CDR1 and CDR2 are MDHEN and SYDVKM. The CDR3 covers 12 residues. Trimming took off 4 bases at V and 3 bases at J, with 6 bases between the two ends. The CDR3 nucleotides are TGTGCCAGCAGTTCCTCTTACACTGAAGCTTTCTTT. Encoded protein: CASSSSYTEAFF.

As for this clone: Other DNA sequences in this sample translate to the same CDR3. V is TRBV18 and J is TRBJ2-2; D may correspond to TRBD1 or TRBD2 (5 bases each). Trimming shortened V by 0 bases and J by 6 bases, and 8 bases separated the two germline ends. The V gene's germline CDR1 is KGHSH and CDR2 LQKENI. The CDR3 is 14 amino acids. This CDR3 reads CASSPPGVPGELFF. The CDR3 nucleotides are TGTGCCAGCTCACCACCGGGGGTCCCCGGGGAGCTGTTTTTT. The whole variable domain, filled in from reference TRBV18 and TRBJ2-2, reads NAGVMQNPRHLVRRRGQEARLRCSPMKGHSHVYWYRQLPEEGLKFMVYLQKENIIDESGMPKERFSAEFPKEGPSILRIQQVVRGDSAAYFCASSPPGVPGELFFGEGSRLTVL.

Concerning this clone itself: Other DNA variants within this sample encode the same CDR3. V gene TRBV5-1 combines with J gene TRBJ2-7; 8 bases are a match to TRBD1. CDR1 and CDR2 from the germline V gene are SGHRS and YFSETQ. V dropped 4 bases and J dropped 1; count of bases not matched to a gene: 1. This CDR3 is built from 13 residues. In DNA form, the CDR3 reads TGCGCCAGCAGCAGGACAGGGTCCTACGAGCAGTACTTC. This encodes CASSRTGSYEQYF. The whole variable domain, filled in from reference TRBV5-1 and TRBJ2-7, reads KAGVTQTPRYLIKTRGQQVTLSCSPISGHRSVSWYQQTPGQGLQFLFEYFSETQRNKGNFPGRFSGRQFSNSRSEMNVSTLELGDSALYLCASSRTGSYEQYFGPGTRLTVT.

V usage is TRBV5-5 and J usage is TRBJ2-7; 7 bases fit TRBD1. This CDR3 region has 14 residues. The germline V gene has CDR1 SGHKS and CDR2 YYEKEE (reference sequence). The J segment lost 4 bases and the V segment lost 4 bases, leaving 8 bases of the junction unmatched. The CDR3 reads CASSPDDRAYEQYF. DNA of the CDR3: TGTGCCAGCAGCCCGGACGACAGGGCTTACGAGCAGTACTTC.

This clone was counted a single time. The chain uses TRBV5-1 and TRBJ2-1; the match to TRBD2 covers 7 bases. Trimming took 3 bases from V and 0 from J; bases not matched to a gene: 6. The CDR3 is 16 residues long. Germline CDR1 SGHRS, CDR2 YFSETQ. The CDR3 loop reads CASSWTSGGSYNEQFF. The CDR3 DNA sequence: TGCGCCAGCAGCTGGACTTCGGGGGGCTCCTACAATGAGCAGTTCTTC.

The chain couples TRBV21-1 to TRBJ1-2; TRBD1, the D gene given by the table, was not confirmed from the DNA. TRBV21-1 is shown as a pseudogene. This CDR3 is built from 12 residues. CDR3 in DNA: TGTGCCAGCAGCATTAGGGGGCAAGGCTACACCTTC. It translates to CASSIRGQGYTF.

This chain joins TRBV18 and TRBJ2-1, with 7 positions matching TRBD1. CDR1 and CDR2 (germline): KGHSH, LQKENI. Trimming removed 3 bases from V and 2 bases from J; junction bases left unmatched: 4. This CDR3 comprises 15 residues. The CDR3 nucleotides read TGTGCCAGCTCACCGGACAGGTCTACCTACAATGAGCAGTTCTTC. Protein sequence: CASSPDRSTYNEQFF.